This TCR beta chain was observed in a study of T cell changes during pregnancy in multiple sclerosis. The table came from immunoSEQ multiplex PCR; TCRdb's copy has only in-frame clones and leaves some out. Among more than 45,000 clones listed, approximately 95% were seen once. The CDR3 totals 16 residues. Germline CDR1 and CDR2: SGHDN and FVKESK. V shed 2 bases and J shed 4 bases, with 17 bases lying between them. The sequence derives from a female donor with multiple sclerosis, enrolled in a pregnancy study. The gene calls are TRBV14 and TRBJ1-1; D unresolved. The starting material was CD4+ T cells from peripheral blood mononuclear cells, obtained in the first trimester of pregnancy. This CDR3 is CASSQWGGRKSTEAFF. The CDR3 DNA sequence: TGTGCCAGCAGCCAATGGGGAGGGAGGAAGTCCACTGAAGCTTTCTTT. The variable domain in full, completed from reference TRBV14 and TRBJ1-1, reads EAGVTQFPSHSVIEKGQTVTLRCDPISGHDNLYWYRRVMGKEIKFLLHFVKESKQDESGMPNNRFLAERTGGTYSTLKVQPAELEDSGVYFCASSQWGGRKSTEAFFGQGTRLTVV.